The 19 T cell receptor beta chains in this list originate from one sample, sequenced in a study of vaccination effects on CD4 cells after COVID-19. Libraries were prepared by immunoSEQ multiplex PCR; TCRdb keeps only in-frame clonotypes and omits some of them. This table holds tens of thousands of clones, more than 65% found once. No antigen has been assigned to these receptors. Before sequencing took place, the ViraFEST assay used viral peptide pools to expand antigen-specific CD4+ T cells. Once cultured for 10 days, the cells underwent separation to obtain CD4+ T cells. Infection with SARS-CoV-2 occurred in the person between March and December 2020, and PCR confirmed it. Here the sequenced sample was CD4+ T cells from PBMCs cultured with HIV peptides, taken before COVID-19 vaccination. Specified subset: HIV-1 Nef peptide pool negative control/reference culture. All receptors come from a human donor who had a prior SARS-CoV-2 infection.

The V call is TRBV5-1, the J call TRBJ1-6, with D perhaps matching TRBD1 (5 bases). Looked up from germline, CDR1 is SGHRS and CDR2 is YFSETQ. This CDR3 has 16 residues. Trimming took off 2 bases at V and 9 bases at J, with 18 bases between the two ends. CDR3 protein: CASSFGATLPTSPLHF. The CDR3 nucleotides are TGCGCCAGCAGCTTCGGGGCAACTCTACCGACTTCACCCCTCCACTTT.

This chain joins TRBV27 and TRBJ2-1, with D perhaps TRBD1 (6 bases). V was shortened by 4 bases and J by 0 bases, with 16 bases between the two germline ends. This CDR3 is built from 17 residues. Germline V lookup: CDR1 MNHEY, CDR2 SMNVEV (reference sequence). The CDR3, as DNA: TGTGCCAGCAGTTCCAGGGGCCATGTCCTCTCCTACAATGAGCAGTTCTTC. Protein: CASSSRGHVLSYNEQFF.

The chain couples TRBV18 to TRBJ1-2, with 8 bases identical to TRBD1. The junction had 4 bases not matched to a gene; V was cut back by 3 bases and J by 4 bases. The CDR3 has 14 amino acids. CDR1 is KGHSH and CDR2 is LQKENI in the germline V gene. CDR3 sequence reads: CASSPAGQAYGYTF. The CDR3 bases are TGTGCCAGCTCACCCGCGGGACAGGCCTATGGCTACACCTTC.

V gene TRBV4-1 combines with J gene TRBJ2-5; D uncertain. The germline V gene encodes CDR1 MGHRA and CDR2 YSYEKL. V was shortened by 1 base and J by 4 bases, with 7 bases between the two germline ends. The CDR3 is made up of 13 amino acids. This CDR3 reads CASSQAVRETQYF. In nucleotides, the CDR3 is TGCGCCAGCAGCCAAGCAGTCCGAGAGACCCAGTACTTC.

The chain uses TRBV7-8 and TRBJ2-5; D is unclear. CDR3 length equals 15 residues. The germline V gene encodes CDR1 SGHVS and CDR2 FQNEAQ. The germline V and J ends were trimmed by 0 bases and 2 bases, with 10 bases remaining between them. The CDR3 DNA sequence: TGTGCCAGCAGCTTAGCGAAAGTAGGGCAAGAGACCCAGTACTTC. Protein: CASSLAKVGQETQYF. Full variable domain (remainder filled in from reference TRBV7-8 and TRBJ2-5): GAGVSQSPRYKVAKRGQDVALRCDPISGHVSLFWYQQALGQGPEFLTYFQNEAQLDKSGLPSDRFFAERPEGSVSTLKIQRTQQEDSAVYLCASSLAKVGQETQYFGPGTRLLVL.

The chain couples TRBV2 to TRBJ1-3; D ambiguous. V was cut by 2 bases and J by 0 bases, with 8 bases left in between. Germline lookup yields CDR1 SNHLY and CDR2 FYNNEI. There are 15 residues in the CDR3. This CDR3 is CASSEPASSGNTIYF. DNA of the CDR3: TGTGCCAGCAGTGAACCGGCGAGCTCTGGAAACACCATATATTTT. The variable domain in full, completed from reference TRBV2 and TRBJ1-3, reads EPEVTQTPSHQVTQMGQEVILRCVPISNHLYFYWYRQILGQKVEFLVSFYNNEISEKSEIFDDQFSVERPDGSNFTLKIRSTKLEDSAMYFCASSEPASSGNTIYFGEGSWLTVV.

The V gene is TRBV7-2, the J gene TRBJ1-5; 7 positions agree with TRBD1. Per germline, CDR1 SGHTA and CDR2 FQGNSA. The CDR3 loop spans 17 amino acids. Trimming cost V 4 bases and J 0 bases; bases outside gene matches: 9. The CDR3 here is CASSSRTGSYSNQPQHF. CDR3 DNA sequence: TGTGCCAGCAGCTCAAGGACAGGATCATATAGCAATCAGCCCCAGCATTTT.

This rearrangement joins TRBV5-1 to TRBJ2-3, with 11 nucleotides matching TRBD2. Germline V gives CDR1 SGHRS, CDR2 YFSETQ. This CDR3 is built from 16 residues. V shed 4 bases and J 2 bases; nucleotides not matched to a gene: 6. This CDR3 reads CASSPLAGGNTDTQYF. The CDR3, as DNA: TGCGCCAGCAGCCCGTTAGCGGGAGGGAACACAGATACGCAGTATTTT.

This chain connects TRBV12-5 to TRBJ2-1; TRBD2 is a possible D gene (6 bases). Germline-derived CDR1 and CDR2 are LGHNT and FRNRAP. V was trimmed by 7 bases and J by 9 bases, leaving 19 bases between them. The CDR3 contains 14 residues. CDR3 bases: TGTGCTAGTGCCCGTACGGGCCGGGGAGGTGAGCAGTTCTTC. Translation: CASARTGRGGEQFF. The entire variable domain, with the rest obtained from reference TRBV12-5 and TRBJ2-1, is as follows: DARVTQTPRHKVTEMGQEVTMRCQPILGHNTVFWYRQTMMQGLELLAYFRNRAPLDDSGMPKDRFSAEMPDATLATLKIQPSEPRDSAVYFCASARTGRGGEQFFGPGTRLTVL.

The chain employs TRBV6-6 and TRBJ2-2; D is possibly TRBD1 (6 bases). V lost 10 bases, J lost 1 base, and 13 bases lay in between. Germline V gene sequence: CDR1 MNHNY, CDR2 SVGAGI (reference sequence). The CDR3 has 14 residues. The DNA of the CDR3 is TGTGCCACATTGGGGGCGGGGAACACCGGGGAGCTGTTTTTT. Encoded protein: CATLGAGNTGELFF.

The V gene is TRBV6-1, the J gene TRBJ2-1, with 7 nucleotides matching TRBD1. This CDR3 spans 13 amino acids. V lost 10 bases to trimming and J lost 9 bases; unmatched junction nucleotides: 12. The germline V gene has CDR1 MNHNS and CDR2 SASEGT. Here the CDR3 DNA reads TGTGCCATCTCAAGAAGGGGGCAGATTGAGCAGTTCTTC. It is translated as CAISRRGQIEQFF.

The chain recombines TRBV3-1 (or the pseudogene TRBV3-2) with TRBJ2-7; unclear D gene. V shed 3 bases and J shed 4 bases, with 10 bases lying between them. The CDR3 is 13 residues long. Looked up from germline, CDR1 is LGHDT and CDR2 is YNNKEL (reference sequence). The CDR3 bases are TGTGCCAGCAGCCAGCGCCAGGTATACGAGCAGTACTTC. It specifies CASSQRQVYEQYF.

This chain joins TRBV5-1 and TRBJ2-1; no definite D call. CDR1 and CDR2 from the germline V gene are SGHRS and YFSETQ. The CDR3 spans 13 residues. Trimming took off 0 bases at V and 4 bases at J, with 5 bases between the two ends. The CDR3 nucleotides read TGCGCCAGCAGCTTGGGCGGATACAATGAGCAGTTCTTC. The encoded protein is CASSLGGYNEQFF.

The rearrangement links TRBV9 to TRBJ1-6, with D possibly matching TRBD1 (5 bases). The CDR3 runs 14 residues. Trimming took 0 bases from V and 4 from J, leaving 5 bases between them. Germline assignment: CDR1 SGDLS and CDR2 YYNGEE. DNA of the CDR3: TGTGCCAGCAGCGTAGGACAGTATAATTCACCCCTCCACTTT. It codes for CASSVGQYNSPLHF.

V is TRBV18 and J is TRBJ2-3; D tentatively fits TRBD1 or TRBD2 (5 bases each). The CDR3 is made up of 17 amino acids. CDR1 KGHSH and CDR2 LQKENI come from the germline V gene. Trimming removed 3 bases at V and 6 bases at J, with 22 bases between. The CDR3 DNA reads TGTGCCAGCTCACCGTTACCGGGACCGGCTAACGGGGATACGCAGTATTTT. Translation: CASSPLPGPANGDTQYF.

V and J are TRBV24-1 and TRBJ2-3; D uncertain. CDR1 and CDR2 (germline): KGHDR, SFDVKD. This CDR3 has 14 amino acids. Trimming left V 10 bases short and J 0 bases short, with 13 bases between. In DNA, the CDR3 is TGTGCCACATCGGCTGCGACTAGCACAGATACGCAGTATTTT. It codes for CATSAATSTDTQYF.

The chain couples TRBV25-1 to TRBJ2-1; D unresolved. The CDR3 is made up of 15 amino acids. V was clipped by 0 bases and J by 0 bases, with 6 bases between them. Germline assignment: CDR1 MGHDK and CDR2 SYGVNS. CDR3 in DNA: TGTGCCAGCAGTGAATACAGGAGCTCCTACAATGAGCAGTTCTTC. Translating gives CASSEYRSSYNEQFF.

This clone was counted only a few times. The gene calls are TRBV2 and TRBJ2-1, with 10 bases lining up with TRBD2. This CDR3 spans 15 amino acids. CDR1 is SNHLY, CDR2 FYNNEI, per germline. Trimming at V came to 4 bases and at J to 2 bases, leaving 2 bases not matched to a gene. Here the CDR3 reads CASSGAGGPYNEQFF. CDR3 DNA: TGTGCCAGCAGTGGAGCGGGAGGGCCCTACAATGAGCAGTTCTTC.

The gene calls are TRBV6-2 or TRBV6-3 and TRBJ2-3; the D gene is possibly TRBD2 (5 bases). CDR3 size: 16 residues. Per germline, CDR1 MNHEY and CDR2 SVGEGT. The V and J ends lost 0 bases and 4 bases respectively, with 14 bases between them. CDR3 protein: CASSYSWQRQADTQYF. The DNA of the CDR3 is TGTGCCAGCAGTTACTCATGGCAGCGGCAGGCAGATACGCAGTATTTT.